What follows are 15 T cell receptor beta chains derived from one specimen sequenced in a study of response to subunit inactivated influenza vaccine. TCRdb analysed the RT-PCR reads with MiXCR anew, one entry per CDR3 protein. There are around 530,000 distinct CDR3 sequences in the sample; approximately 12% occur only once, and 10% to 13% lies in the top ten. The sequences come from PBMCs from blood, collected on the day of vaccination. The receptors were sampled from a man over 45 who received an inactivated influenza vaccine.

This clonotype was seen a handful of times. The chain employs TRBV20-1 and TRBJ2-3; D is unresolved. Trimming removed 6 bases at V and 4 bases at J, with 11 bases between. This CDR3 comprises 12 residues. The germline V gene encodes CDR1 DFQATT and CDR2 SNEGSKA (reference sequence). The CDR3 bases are TGCAGTGCCAATCCCGAGGCAGATACGCAGTATTTT. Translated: CSANPEADTQYF.

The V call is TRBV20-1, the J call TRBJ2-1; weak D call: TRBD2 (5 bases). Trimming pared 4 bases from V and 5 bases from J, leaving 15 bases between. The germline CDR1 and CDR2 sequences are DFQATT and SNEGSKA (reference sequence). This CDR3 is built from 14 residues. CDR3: CSANYGNVNNEQFF. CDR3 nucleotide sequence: TGCAGTGCTAATTACGGGAACGTTAACAATGAGCAGTTCTTC.

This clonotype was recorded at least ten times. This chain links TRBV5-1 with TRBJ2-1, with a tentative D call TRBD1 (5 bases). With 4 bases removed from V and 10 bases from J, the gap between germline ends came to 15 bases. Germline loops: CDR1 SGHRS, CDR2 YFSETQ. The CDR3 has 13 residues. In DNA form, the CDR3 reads TGCGCCAGCAGCCCCCTCGACAGCTTCGAGCAGTTCTTC. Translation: CASSPLDSFEQFF.

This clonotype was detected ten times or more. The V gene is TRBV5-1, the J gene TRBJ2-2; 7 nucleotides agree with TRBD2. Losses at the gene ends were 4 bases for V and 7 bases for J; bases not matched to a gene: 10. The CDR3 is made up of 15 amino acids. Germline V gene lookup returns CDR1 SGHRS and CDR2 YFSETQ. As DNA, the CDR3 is TGCGCCAGCAGCACCGGGACTAACAGTGTCGGGGAGCTGTTTTTT. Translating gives CASSTGTNSVGELFF.

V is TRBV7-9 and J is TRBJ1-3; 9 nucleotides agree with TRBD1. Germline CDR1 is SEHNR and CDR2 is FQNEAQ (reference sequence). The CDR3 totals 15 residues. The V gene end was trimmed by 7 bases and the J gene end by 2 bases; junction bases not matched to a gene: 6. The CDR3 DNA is TGTGCCAGCACAGGTCACAGGGGGCCTGGAAACACCATATATTTT. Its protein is CASTGHRGPGNTIYF.

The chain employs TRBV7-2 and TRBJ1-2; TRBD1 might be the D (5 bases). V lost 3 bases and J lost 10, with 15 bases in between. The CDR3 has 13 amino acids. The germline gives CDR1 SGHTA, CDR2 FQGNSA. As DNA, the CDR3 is TGTGCCAGCAGCTTCGGGGGACTAGCGACCTACACCTTC. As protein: CASSFGGLATYTF.

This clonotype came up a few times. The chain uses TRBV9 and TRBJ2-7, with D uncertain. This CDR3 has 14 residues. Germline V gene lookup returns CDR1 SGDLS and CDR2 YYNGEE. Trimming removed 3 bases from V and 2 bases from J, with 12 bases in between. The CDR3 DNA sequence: TGTGCCAGCAGCGCAAGGCCTGTCACCTACGAGCAGTACTTC. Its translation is CASSARPVTYEQYF.

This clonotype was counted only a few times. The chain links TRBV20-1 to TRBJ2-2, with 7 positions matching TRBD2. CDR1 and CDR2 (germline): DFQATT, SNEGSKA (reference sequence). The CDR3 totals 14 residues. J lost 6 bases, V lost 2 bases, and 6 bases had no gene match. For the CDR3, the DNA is TGCAGTGCTAGAACTAGCGTAGGGGCCGGGGAGCTGTTTTTT. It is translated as CSARTSVGAGELFF.

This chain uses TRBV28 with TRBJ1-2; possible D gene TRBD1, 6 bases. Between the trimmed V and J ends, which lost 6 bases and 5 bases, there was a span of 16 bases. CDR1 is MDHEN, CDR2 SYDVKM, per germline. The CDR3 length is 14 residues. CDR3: CASSLIPGAYGYTF. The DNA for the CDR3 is TGTGCCAGCAGCCTTATCCCAGGGGCATATGGCTACACCTTC.

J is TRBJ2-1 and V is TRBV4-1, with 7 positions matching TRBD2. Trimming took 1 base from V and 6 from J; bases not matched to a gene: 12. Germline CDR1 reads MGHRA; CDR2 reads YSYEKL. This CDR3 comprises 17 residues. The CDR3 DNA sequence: TGCGCCAGCAGCCAAGTTTATCAGCGGGGCGCCCTCAATGAGCAGTTCTTC. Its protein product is CASSQVYQRGALNEQFF.

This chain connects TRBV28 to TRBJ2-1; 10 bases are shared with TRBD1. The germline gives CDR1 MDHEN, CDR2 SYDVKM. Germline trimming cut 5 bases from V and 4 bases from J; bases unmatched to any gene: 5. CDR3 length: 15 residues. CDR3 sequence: CASSEPGQGYNEQFF. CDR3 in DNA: TGTGCCAGCAGTGAACCGGGACAGGGGTACAATGAGCAGTTCTTC.

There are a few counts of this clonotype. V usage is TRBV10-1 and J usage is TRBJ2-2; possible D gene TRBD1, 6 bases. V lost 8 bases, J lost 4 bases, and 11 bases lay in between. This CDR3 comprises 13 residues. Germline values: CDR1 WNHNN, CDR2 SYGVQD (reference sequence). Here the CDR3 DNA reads TGCGCCAGCGAAGCAGGGGTCACCGGGGAGCTGTTTTTT. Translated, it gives CASEAGVTGELFF.

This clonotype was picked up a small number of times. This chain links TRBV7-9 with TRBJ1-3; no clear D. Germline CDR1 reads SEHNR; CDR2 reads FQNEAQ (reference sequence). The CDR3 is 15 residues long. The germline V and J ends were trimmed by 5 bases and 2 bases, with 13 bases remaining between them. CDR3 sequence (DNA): TGTGCCAGCAGCCCCGGGTGGGAGACTGGAAACACCATATATTTT. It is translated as CASSPGWETGNTIYF.

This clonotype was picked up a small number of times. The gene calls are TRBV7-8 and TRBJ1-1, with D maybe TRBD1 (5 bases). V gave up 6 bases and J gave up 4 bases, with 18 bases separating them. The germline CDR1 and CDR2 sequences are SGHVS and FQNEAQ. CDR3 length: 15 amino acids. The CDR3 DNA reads TGTGCCAGCAGAACACCTAGGGGAAGTAGCACTGAAGCTTTCTTT. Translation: CASRTPRGSSTEAFF.

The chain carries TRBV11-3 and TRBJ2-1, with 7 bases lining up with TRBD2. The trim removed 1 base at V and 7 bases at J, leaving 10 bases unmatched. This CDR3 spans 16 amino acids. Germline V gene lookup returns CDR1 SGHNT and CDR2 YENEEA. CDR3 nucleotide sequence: TGTGCCAGCAGCTTAGGGGGGGGAACAATCAGGAATGAGCAGTTCTTC. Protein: CASSLGGGTIRNEQFF.